One sample yielded the 8 T cell receptor beta chains listed below, sequenced in a study of T cell clonality in common variable immunodeficiency. Using immunoSEQ multiplex PCR, the repertoire was profiled, and TCRdb retains in-frame clones only, with some absent. The data show about 43,000 clones, with none appearing a single time. Sequencing input: peripheral blood mononuclear cells. The receptors derive from a person aged 18 to 70 in good health.

The sample holds many counts of this clone. The sequence runs out 3 residues before the end of the CDR3; the remainder is reconstructed from the germline J gene. The chain couples TRBV5-1 to TRBJ1-4; D is perhaps TRBD1 (6 bases). The CDR3 has 15 residues. Trimming took off 1 base at V and 7 bases at J, with 14 bases between the two ends. The germline V gene encodes CDR1 SGHRS and CDR2 YFSETQ. CDR3 bases read: TGCGCCAGCAGCTTGAGTGGGGCAGGGGCTGAAAAA. This encodes CASSLSGAGAEK. The full CDR3 protein reads CASSLSGAGAEKLFF. The full variable domain, in which reference TRBV5-1 and TRBJ1-4 provide the parts outside the CDR3, is KAGVTQTPRYLIKTRGQQVTLSCSPISGHRSVSWYQQTPGQGLQFLFEYFSETQRNKGNFPGRFSGRQFSNSRSEMNVSTLELGDSALYLCASSLSGAGAEKLFFGSGTQLSVL.

Comment on this clone: The read comes to an end 3 residues before the CDR3 does, leaving the germline J gene to fill in the end. The chain joins TRBV20-1 to TRBJ2-3; a weak D match, TRBD2 (6 bases). The germline V gene encodes CDR1 DFQATT and CDR2 SNEGSKA (reference sequence). The CDR3 is made up of 15 amino acids. The sequenced CDR3 bases are TGCAGTGCTAGAGAGGGGGGACTTATCCAAGAGACG. It codes for CSAREGGLIQET. The whole CDR3 is CSAREGGLIQETQYF.

In the case of this clone: Read sequence stops 3 residues before the CDR3 end, and the germline J gene provides the missing end. This chain uses TRBV7-6 with TRBJ2-7; possibly TRBD2 for D (7 bases). The CDR3 has 15 amino acids. Germline V lookup: CDR1 SGHVS, CDR2 FNYEAQ. V was cut by 5 bases and J by 3 bases, with 17 bases left in between. CDR3 amino acids: CASSPGRGGLYEQYF. CDR3 DNA (partial): TGTGCCAGCAGCCCAGGAAGGGGGGGTCTCTACGAG.

In its sample, this clone was seen many times. Coverage ceases 3 residues before the CDR3 finishes, and the germline J gene fills in the end. The J gene is TRBJ1-1, the V gene TRBV18; D gene uncertain. V lost 2 bases to trimming and J lost 0 bases, with 7 bases between them. CDR1 is KGHSH, CDR2 LQKENI, per germline. The CDR3 contains 14 residues. CDR3 residues: CASSPSDLNTEAFF. The CDR3 DNA, read in part, is TGTGCCAGCTCACCAAGTGACTTGAACACTGAA.

This clone was picked up many times. The read stops 3 residues short of the end of the CDR3; the missing end is completed from the germline J gene. J is TRBJ2-2 and V is TRBV6-4; the match to TRBD2 covers 7 bases. Germline assignment: CDR1 MRHNA and CDR2 SNTAGT. The CDR3 sequence is 16 residues long. Trimming cost V 8 bases and J 6 bases; bases outside gene matches: 15. This CDR3 is CASSHRPSGFPGELFF. The CDR3 DNA, read in part, is TGTGCCAGCTCCCACCGCCCTAGCGGCTTCCCCGGGGAG.

This clone has a count of ten or more. Partial CDR3 DNA: TGTGCCAGCAGTGAAGGCGGGGGCACTGGAAACACC. It yields the protein CASSEGGGTGNT. The CDR3 as a whole reads CASSEGGGTGNTIYF. V and J are TRBV6-1 and TRBJ1-3, with D tentatively TRBD1 (6 bases). The CDR3 goes on 3 residues after the read ends, and that part is filled in from the germline J gene. Trimming removed 1 base from V and 2 bases from J, with 9 bases in between. CDR1 is MNHNS, CDR2 SASEGT, per germline. This CDR3 is built from 15 residues.

This clone was counted many times. From the germline J gene comes the end of the CDR3, since the read stops 3 residues before it. This chain links TRBV12-3 or TRBV12-4 with TRBJ2-7, with 8 bases matching TRBD1. The CDR3 has 16 amino acids. V trimming: 3 bases; J trimming: 1 base; junction bases outside the gene matches: 8. CDR3 DNA (partial): TGTGCCAGCAGTTTGTCAGGGGGCGCAGCATCCTACGAG. This sequence encodes CASSLSGGAASYE. The whole CDR3 is CASSLSGGAASYEQYF.

This clone was recorded at least ten times. The read falls 3 residues short of the CDR3 end, and the missing part is taken from the germline J gene. The chain uses TRBV29-1 and TRBJ2-1, with 9 bases identical to TRBD1. CDR1 is SQVTM and CDR2 is ANQGSEA in the germline V gene. The junction had 11 bases not matched to a gene; V was cut back by 6 bases and J by 5 bases. There are 15 residues in the CDR3. Here the CDR3 reads CSVPDRDREDNEQFF. Partial CDR3 DNA: TGCAGCGTCCCTGACCGGGACAGGGAGGACAATGAG.